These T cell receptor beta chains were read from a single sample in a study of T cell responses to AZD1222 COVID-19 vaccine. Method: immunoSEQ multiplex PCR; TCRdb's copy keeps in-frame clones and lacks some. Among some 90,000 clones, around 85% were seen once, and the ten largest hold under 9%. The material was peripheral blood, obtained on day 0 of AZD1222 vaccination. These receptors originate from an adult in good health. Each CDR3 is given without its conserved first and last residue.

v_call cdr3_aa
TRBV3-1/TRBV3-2 ASSQESYRTPAF
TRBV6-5 ASSYGASGDYEQY
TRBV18 ASSPPGSGGAAGELF
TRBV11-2 ASSPTSGGNTDTQY
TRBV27 ASSLSGLDTQY
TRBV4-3 ASSPTVFTYEQY
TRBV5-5 ASSPPGFHEQY
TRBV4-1 ASSPLSDAGTQY
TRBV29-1 SVFRAGGMTDTQY
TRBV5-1 ASREGDIQY
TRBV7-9 ASATGPQRSSPLH
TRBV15 ATRLALSSYEQY
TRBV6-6 ASGTGQGVYEQY
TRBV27 ASSRGLLAYEQY
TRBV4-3 ASSQRAGANTGELF
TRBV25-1 ASSEWRGGAVFQY
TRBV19 ASSIAREQQPQH
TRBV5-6 ASSLDWGYNEQF
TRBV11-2 ASRFWGRGSTEAF
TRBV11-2 ASSVHAVPKPYNEQF
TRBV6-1 ASSEALGGASNQPQH
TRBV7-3 ASSQIGGDTEAF
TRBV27 ASSLGLELETQY
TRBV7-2 ASSSPGTSRSLGQY
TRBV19 ASSDLAGSSYNEQF
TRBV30 AYTGGRNIQY
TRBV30 AWSPGQPAKY
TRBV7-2 ASSILPESYEQY
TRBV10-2 ATKGAGQETQY
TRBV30 AWSVGYTDTQY
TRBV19 ASGGSGNQPQH
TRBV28 ASSSGTSGANVLT
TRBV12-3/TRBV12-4 ASRGPTIYEQY
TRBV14 ASSQEPGARGYT
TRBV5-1 ASSMTERSGNTIY
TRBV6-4 ASSEWPDNYGYT
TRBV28 ASSRSNQPQH
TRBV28 ASSSSNYGYT
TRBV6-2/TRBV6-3 ASSLGTEAF
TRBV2 ASSGDGNEQF